These 28 T cell receptor beta chains were all obtained from the same sample, sequenced in a study of blood T cell repertoires in COVID-19. Sequenced by immunoSEQ multiplex PCR; TCRdb stores in-frame clones only, minus some. The sample records over 200,000 clones, approximately 86% being singletons. Sequences were obtained from peripheral blood. Receptors were obtained from a woman aged 30 to 39 with COVID-19, enrolled during active disease.

There are a few counts of this clone. The rearrangement uses TRBV12-5 and TRBJ1-5; possible D gene TRBD1, 6 bases. Germline lookup yields CDR1 LGHNT and CDR2 FRNRAP. This CDR3 contains 14 residues. Trimming took off 9 bases at V and 0 bases at J, with 12 bases between the two ends. The CDR3 nucleotides are TGTGCTAGCCAAGGGACACTTAGCAATCAGCCCCAGCATTTT. This codes for CASQGTLSNQPQHF.

The chain uses TRBV19 and TRBJ2-5; TRBD1 matches at 8 bases. Germline values: CDR1 LNHDA, CDR2 SQIVND (reference sequence). The CDR3 has 15 residues. V shed 9 bases and J 4 bases; nucleotides not matched to a gene: 13. This CDR3 is CASNSAWGTGETQYF. Written as DNA, the CDR3 is TGTGCCAGCAATTCAGCCTGGGGGACAGGAGAGACCCAGTACTTC.

The chain uses TRBV29-1 and TRBJ1-1, with D unclear. Germline V gene lookup returns CDR1 SQVTM and CDR2 ANQGSEA. The CDR3 consists of 15 residues. DNA for the CDR3: TGCACCGCTCGGCGGGAATCGGCAGTGGACACTGAAGCTTTCTTT. Translated, it gives CTARRESAVDTEAFF.

The chain links TRBV6-5 to TRBJ1-1; D may be TRBD1 (6 bases). Trimming pared 4 bases from V and 1 base from J, leaving 10 bases between. This CDR3 comprises 14 residues. Looked up from germline, CDR1 is MNHEY and CDR2 is SVGAGI. The CDR3 coding sequence is TGTGCCAGCAGTTGGGGCAGGGGGAACACTGAAGCTTTCTTT. Protein product: CASSWGRGNTEAFF.

The chain carries TRBV9 and TRBJ2-2, with a weak D call TRBD1 (6 bases). The CDR3 contains 16 residues. The germline V and J ends were trimmed by 4 bases and 6 bases, with 19 bases remaining between them. Germline CDR1 is SGDLS and CDR2 is YYNGEE. CDR3 coding DNA: TGTGCCAGCAGCCCCGTGGACAGATTTTTCGCCGGGGAGCTGTTTTTT. It specifies CASSPVDRFFAGELFF.

The rearrangement links TRBV19 to TRBJ2-7, with D tentatively TRBD1 (6 bases). Trimming shortened V by 1 base and J by 2 bases, and 24 bases separated the two germline ends. Germline CDR1 and CDR2: LNHDA and SQIVND (reference sequence). The CDR3 totals 19 residues. The CDR3 bases are TGTGCCAGTAGTATAGTCGACGGCCGCCTCAGGAACAGGGCCTACGAGCAGTACTTC. Amino acids: CASSIVDGRLRNRAYEQYF.

The J gene is TRBJ1-5, the V gene TRBV2; 9 nucleotides align to TRBD1. Germline values: CDR1 SNHLY, CDR2 FYNNEI. V dropped 6 bases and J dropped 4; count of bases not matched to a gene: 7. The CDR3 loop spans 15 amino acids. CDR3 DNA: TGTGCCAGCAGCGGGATAGGACAGGGGAATCAGCCCCAGCATTTT. This sequence encodes CASSGIGQGNQPQHF.

J is TRBJ1-5 and V is TRBV4-3, with TRBD1 identical over 7 bases. Germline V gene data show CDR1 as LGHNA and CDR2 as YSLEER. The CDR3 contains 15 residues. Trimming cost V 6 bases and J 4 bases; bases outside gene matches: 9. CDR3 sequence reads: CASSAMTGTNQPQHF. The CDR3 bases are TGCGCCAGCAGTGCTATGACAGGGACAAATCAGCCCCAGCATTTT.

The chain combines TRBV6-6 with TRBJ2-3; weak D call: TRBD2 (5 bases). Germline CDR1 is MNHNY and CDR2 is SVGAGI (reference sequence). V lost 8 bases to trimming and J lost 0 bases, with 15 bases between them. This CDR3 has 15 amino acids. The CDR3 region has the DNA TGTGCCAGCGGAGGAAAGGGAGCTAGCACAGATACGCAGTATTTT. It encodes CASGGKGASTDTQYF.

The chain employs TRBV10-3 and TRBJ1-1; 8 positions agree with TRBD1. Germline values: CDR1 ENHRY, CDR2 SYGVKD. The CDR3 loop spans 15 amino acids. The trim removed 1 base at V and 2 bases at J, leaving 3 bases unmatched. The CDR3 loop is CAISELTGANTEAFF. In nucleotides, the CDR3 is TGTGCCATCAGTGAGTTGACAGGGGCTAACACTGAAGCTTTCTTT.

The J gene is TRBJ2-1, the V gene TRBV3-1 (or the pseudogene TRBV3-2); a weak D match, TRBD2 (6 bases). This CDR3 spans 15 amino acids. Germline CDR1 is LGHDT and CDR2 is YNNKEL (reference sequence). V lost 0 bases to trimming and J lost 2 bases, with 8 bases between them. As DNA, the CDR3 is TGTGCCAGCAGCCAAGAACGGGGGACCTACAATGAGCAGTTCTTC. This codes for CASSQERGTYNEQFF.

The chain links TRBV30 to TRBJ1-5, with TRBD1 matching 8 bases. The trim removed 7 bases at V and 5 bases at J, leaving 7 bases unmatched. Looked up from germline, CDR1 is GTSNPN and CDR2 is SVGIG (reference sequence). This CDR3 spans 13 amino acids. The CDR3 spells CASSEQGDQPQHF. The DNA of the CDR3 is TGTGCCTCGTCCGAACAGGGGGATCAGCCCCAGCATTTT.

V usage is TRBV12-5 and J usage is TRBJ1-2; possibly TRBD1 for D (6 bases). The V end lost 2 bases, the J end lost 8 bases, and 12 bases lay between the germline ends. CDR1 is LGHNT, CDR2 FRNRAP, per germline. The CDR3 contains 13 residues. Here the CDR3 DNA reads TGTGCTAGTGGTTTGCGGTCGGGGGGCGGCTACACCTTC. It codes for CASGLRSGGGYTF.

The rearrangement uses TRBV7-9 and TRBJ1-1; no definite D call. CDR3 length: 17 residues. V lost 3 bases and J lost 4, with 21 bases in between. Germline V CDR1 and CDR2: SEHNR, FQNEAQ (reference sequence). CDR3 DNA: TGTGCCAGCAGCTTTAGCTGGGCGGAGGCTCGCAGCACTGAAGCTTTCTTT. Its translation: CASSFSWAEARSTEAFF.

The chain couples TRBV6-2 or TRBV6-3 to TRBJ2-1, with TRBD2 as a possible D gene (7 bases). V gave up 6 bases and J gave up 7 bases, with 19 bases separating them. This CDR3 is built from 15 residues. CDR1 is MNHEY, CDR2 SVGEGT, per germline. The chain's CDR3 is CASSPYRGAGNEQFF. CDR3 in DNA: TGTGCCAGCAGCCCCTACCGGGGGGCTGGAAATGAGCAGTTCTTC.

The CDR3 loop reads CASSWQGSSYGYTF. The CDR3 DNA follows: TGTGCCAGCAGCTGGCAGGGAAGTTCCTATGGCTACACCTTC. This chain joins TRBV5-4 and TRBJ1-2, with D perhaps matching TRBD1 (5 bases). The ends were cut back, 3 bases at V and 4 bases at J, with 13 bases in the middle. The CDR3 runs to 14 residues. Germline-derived CDR1 and CDR2 are SGHNT and YYREEE (reference sequence). The full variable domain, in which reference TRBV5-4 and TRBJ1-2 provide the parts outside the CDR3, is ETGVTQSPTHLIKTRGQQVTLRCSSQSGHNTVSWYQQALGQGPQFIFQYYREEENGRGNFPPRFSGLQFPNYSSELNVNALELDDSALYLCASSWQGSSYGYTFGSGTRLTVV.

The chain recombines TRBV7-8 with TRBJ1-6; perhaps TRBD1 as D (6 bases). Germline CDR1 SGHVS, CDR2 FQNEAQ. The CDR3 consists of 16 residues. V was shortened by 1 base and J by 9 bases, with 16 bases between the two germline ends. CDR3 bases: TGTGCCAGCAGCTTAGGTACAGGGTATGTTTTTTCACCCCTCCACTTT. It codes for CASSLGTGYVFSPLHF.

In its sample, this clone was seen a few times. The chain carries TRBV18 and TRBJ1-5, with D possibly TRBD1 on 6 matching bases. Germline V gives CDR1 KGHSH, CDR2 LQKENI. The CDR3 sequence is 13 residues long. V lost 8 bases and J lost 0, with 8 bases in between. The CDR3 nucleotides read TGTGCCAGCCGACAGGATAGCAATCAGCCCCAGCATTTT. This translates into CASRQDSNQPQHF.

The rearrangement uses TRBV19 and TRBJ2-7, with a weak D call TRBD1 (7 bases). Germline V CDR1 and CDR2: LNHDA, SQIVND (reference sequence). V gave up 5 bases and J gave up 4 bases, with 24 bases separating them. The CDR3 is 17 amino acids. The CDR3 here is CASSSPRRGRNTYEQYF. The CDR3 bases are TGTGCCAGTAGTTCCCCCAGGAGGGGGCGCAATACATACGAGCAGTACTTC.

The chain carries TRBV4-2 and TRBJ2-2; D call uncertain. The CDR3 has 17 amino acids. Germline V gene data show CDR1 as LGHNA and CDR2 as YNFKEQ. The ends were cut back, 0 bases at V and 0 bases at J, with 11 bases in the middle. The CDR3 sequence: CASSQDPPRANTGELFF. CDR3 sequence (DNA): TGTGCCAGCAGCCAAGACCCCCCCCGCGCGAACACCGGGGAGCTGTTTTTT.

This rearrangement joins TRBV7-9 to TRBJ2-1, with 7 bases that match TRBD2. The CDR3 extends over 16 amino acids. V lost 4 bases, J lost 6 bases, and 12 bases stayed unmatched. The germline CDR1 and CDR2 sequences are SEHNR and FQNEAQ (reference sequence). CDR3 region: CASSSLWVGGGNEQFF. CDR3 sequence (DNA): TGTGCCAGCAGCTCCCTCTGGGTCGGCGGGGGCAATGAGCAGTTCTTC. The entire variable domain, with the rest obtained from reference TRBV7-9 and TRBJ2-1, is as follows: DTGVSQNPRHKITKRGQNVTFRCDPISEHNRLYWYRQTLGQGPEFLTYFQNEAQLEKSRLLSDRFSAERPKGSFSTLEIQRTEQGDSAMYLCASSSLWVGGGNEQFFGPGTRLTVL.

The chain carries TRBV5-1 and TRBJ2-7, with TRBD1 identical over 10 bases. In germline, CDR1 is SGHRS, CDR2 YFSETQ. The V and J ends lost 3 bases and 5 bases, in that order; junction bases with no gene match: 11. This CDR3 is 16 amino acids long. CDR3: CASSSTGGVGTNEQYF. For the CDR3, the DNA is TGCGCCAGCAGCTCGACAGGGGGCGTCGGGACCAACGAGCAGTACTTC.

The CDR3 DNA sequence: TGCGCCAGCAGCAATCCCTCGAACACTGAAGCTTTCTTT. Its protein is CASSNPSNTEAFF. The V and J genes are TRBV5-1 and TRBJ1-1, with no clear D. The CDR3 spans 13 residues. Germline-derived CDR1 and CDR2 are SGHRS and YFSETQ. Trimming left V 4 bases short and J 1 base short, with 8 bases between.

The chain couples TRBV5-6 to TRBJ2-3; D perhaps matches TRBD2 (6 bases). CDR1 and CDR2 from the germline V gene are SGHDT and YYEEEE. This CDR3 comprises 15 residues. Between the trimmed V and J ends, which lost 0 bases and 2 bases, there was a span of 10 bases. The CDR3 loop reads CASSLAGDSTDTQYF. The CDR3 coding sequence is TGTGCCAGCAGCTTGGCCGGGGACTCCACAGATACGCAGTATTTT. The full variable domain, in which reference TRBV5-6 and TRBJ2-3 provide the parts outside the CDR3, is DAGVTQSPTHLIKTRGQQVTLRCSPKSGHDTVSWYQQALGQGPQFIFQYYEEEERQRGNFPDRFSGHQFPNYSSELNVNALLLGDSALYLCASSLAGDSTDTQYFGPGTRLTVL.

The chain combines TRBV27 with TRBJ1-2; 10 bases match TRBD1. The CDR3 spans 16 residues. Trimming removed 4 bases from V and 4 bases from J; junction bases left unmatched: 9. From germline, CDR1 is MNHEY and CDR2 SMNVEV (reference sequence). The CDR3 nucleotides are TGTGCCAGCAGTTCACTTACCGGGACAGGGGCCTATGGCTACACCTTC. Translating gives CASSSLTGTGAYGYTF.

The chain employs TRBV27 and TRBJ2-5; TRBD1 might be the D (5 bases). V lost 6 bases, J lost 1 base, and 12 bases lay in between. The CDR3 is made up of 14 amino acids. Germline values: CDR1 MNHEY, CDR2 SMNVEV (reference sequence). CDR3 protein: CASSAGSRQETQYF. The CDR3 DNA follows: TGTGCCAGCAGCGCAGGGTCCCGCCAAGAGACCCAGTACTTC.

This chain joins TRBV6-1 and TRBJ1-4; D gene ambiguous. The CDR3 is 16 residues long. Germline CDR1 reads MNHNS; CDR2 reads SASEGT. Trimming took 2 bases from V and 0 from J, leaving 10 bases between them. CDR3 region: CASSEPYFATNEKLFF. CDR3 DNA sequence: TGTGCCAGCAGTGAACCTTATTTTGCAACTAATGAAAAACTGTTTTTT.

In DNA, the CDR3 is TGCGCCAGCAGCTTCCAGGGGCGGTTAGAGACCCAGTACTTC. Encoded protein: CASSFQGRLETQYF. This sequence joins TRBV5-1 and TRBJ2-5, with TRBD1 as a possible D gene (6 bases). Germline V gene data show CDR1 as SGHRS and CDR2 as YFSETQ. There are 14 residues in the CDR3. The V end lost 2 bases, the J end lost 4 bases, and 12 bases lay between the germline ends.